This T cell receptor beta chain was sequenced during a study of response to subunit inactivated influenza vaccine. Remarks on this clonotype: The antigen is unknown.

TCRdb re-called the RT-PCR reads with MiXCR, one entry per CDR3 protein. The repertoire has roughly 780,000 distinct CDR3 sequences, around 18% of them found once; the top ten carry 9.5% to 13%. Overall study results and limits: Each seasonal flu vaccination may recruit only limited new T cells, authors suggested.

The receptor's source is a man over 45 who received an inactivated influenza vaccine. Sequences were derived from PBMCs from blood, sampled 5 days after vaccination.

This chain's CDR3 is CASSFTGTTYNEQFF. The CDR3 DNA reads TGCGCCAGCAGCTTTACCGGGACTACTTACAATGAGCAGTTCTTC. The chain joins TRBV5-1 to TRBJ2-1, with 7 bases identical to TRBD2. This CDR3 is built from 15 residues. Trimming cost V 2 bases and J 4 bases; bases outside gene matches: 6. Germline lookup yields CDR1 SGHRS and CDR2 YFSETQ.